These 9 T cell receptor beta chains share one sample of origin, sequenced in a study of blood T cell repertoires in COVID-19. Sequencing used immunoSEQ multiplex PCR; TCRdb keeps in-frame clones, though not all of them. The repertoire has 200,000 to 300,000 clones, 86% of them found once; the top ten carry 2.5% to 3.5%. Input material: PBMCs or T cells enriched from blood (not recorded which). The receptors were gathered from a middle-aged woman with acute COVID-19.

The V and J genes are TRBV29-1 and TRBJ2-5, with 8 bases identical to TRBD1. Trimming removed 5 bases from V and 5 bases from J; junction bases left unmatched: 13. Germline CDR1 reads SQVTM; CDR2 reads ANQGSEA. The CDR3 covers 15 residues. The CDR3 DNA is TGCAGCGTTCCACGTGACAGGGGCCGGGGTGAGACCCAGTACTTC. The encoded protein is CSVPRDRGRGETQYF.

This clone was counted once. The CDR3 sequence is CASSSAGTAYGYTF. CDR3 coding DNA: TGTGCCAGCAGCTCCGCAGGGACAGCCTATGGCTACACCTTC. V gene TRBV11-3 combines with J gene TRBJ1-2; 7 nucleotides align to TRBD1. V lost 4 bases, J lost 4 bases, and 6 bases stayed unmatched. The CDR3 has 14 residues. The germline V gene encodes CDR1 SGHNT and CDR2 YENEEA.

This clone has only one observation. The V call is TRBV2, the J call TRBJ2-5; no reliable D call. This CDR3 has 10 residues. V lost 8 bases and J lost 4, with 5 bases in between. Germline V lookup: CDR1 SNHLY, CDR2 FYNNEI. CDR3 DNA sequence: TGTGCCAGCGCGGCAGAGACCCAGTACTTC. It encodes CASAAETQYF.

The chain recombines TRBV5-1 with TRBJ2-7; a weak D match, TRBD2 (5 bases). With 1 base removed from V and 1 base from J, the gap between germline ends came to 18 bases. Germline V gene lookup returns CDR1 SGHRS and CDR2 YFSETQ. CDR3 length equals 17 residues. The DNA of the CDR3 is TGCGCCAGCAGCTTGCGGATCTCCGGGGTGGGATCCTACGAGCAGTACTTC. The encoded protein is CASSLRISGVGSYEQYF.

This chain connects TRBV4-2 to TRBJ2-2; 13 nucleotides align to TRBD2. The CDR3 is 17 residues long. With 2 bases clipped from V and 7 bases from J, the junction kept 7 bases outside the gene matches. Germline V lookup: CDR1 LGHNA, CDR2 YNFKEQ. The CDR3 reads CASSQLLAGGPGGELFF. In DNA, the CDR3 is TGTGCCAGCAGCCAACTACTAGCGGGAGGGCCTGGCGGGGAGCTGTTTTTT.

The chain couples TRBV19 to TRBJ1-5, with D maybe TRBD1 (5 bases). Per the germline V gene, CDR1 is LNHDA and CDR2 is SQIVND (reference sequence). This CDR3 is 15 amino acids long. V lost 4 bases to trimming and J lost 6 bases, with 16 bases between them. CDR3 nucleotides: TGTGCCAGTAGTAGTCATGGGGGGTTCCGTCAGCCCCAGCATTTT. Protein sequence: CASSSHGGFRQPQHF.

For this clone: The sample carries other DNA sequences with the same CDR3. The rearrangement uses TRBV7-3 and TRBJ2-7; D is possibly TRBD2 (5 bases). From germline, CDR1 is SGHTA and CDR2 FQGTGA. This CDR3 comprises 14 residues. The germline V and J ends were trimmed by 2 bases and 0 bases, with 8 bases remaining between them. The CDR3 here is CASSLSGSSYEQYF. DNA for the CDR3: TGTGCCAGCAGCTTATCGGGGAGCTCCTACGAGCAGTACTTC.

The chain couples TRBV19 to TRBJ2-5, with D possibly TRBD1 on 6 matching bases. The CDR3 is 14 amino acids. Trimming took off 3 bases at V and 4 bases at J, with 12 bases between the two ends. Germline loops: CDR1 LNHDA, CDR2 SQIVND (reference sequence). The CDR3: CASSIHRDLETQYF. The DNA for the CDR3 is TGTGCCAGTAGTATCCACAGGGATCTAGAGACCCAGTACTTC.

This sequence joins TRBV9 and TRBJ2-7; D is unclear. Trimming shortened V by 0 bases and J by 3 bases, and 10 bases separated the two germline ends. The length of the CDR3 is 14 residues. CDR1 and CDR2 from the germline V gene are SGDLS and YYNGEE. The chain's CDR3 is CASSVGQYSYEQYF. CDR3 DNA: TGTGCCAGCAGCGTAGGGCAGTACAGCTACGAGCAGTACTTC.